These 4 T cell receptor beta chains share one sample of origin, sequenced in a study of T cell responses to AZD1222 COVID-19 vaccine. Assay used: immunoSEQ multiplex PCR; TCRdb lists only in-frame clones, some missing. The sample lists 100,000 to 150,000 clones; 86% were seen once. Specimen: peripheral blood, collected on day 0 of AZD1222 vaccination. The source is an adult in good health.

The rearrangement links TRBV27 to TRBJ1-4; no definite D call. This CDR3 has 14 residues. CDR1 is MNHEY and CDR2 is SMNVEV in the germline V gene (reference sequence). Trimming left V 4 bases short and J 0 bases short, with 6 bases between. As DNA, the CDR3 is TGTGCCAGCAGTTATACGGCAACTAATGAAAAACTGTTTTTT. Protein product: CASSYTATNEKLFF.

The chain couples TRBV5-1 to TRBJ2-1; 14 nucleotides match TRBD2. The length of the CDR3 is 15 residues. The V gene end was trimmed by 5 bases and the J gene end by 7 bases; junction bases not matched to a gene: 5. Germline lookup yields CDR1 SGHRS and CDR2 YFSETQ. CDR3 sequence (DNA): TGCGCCAGCAGACCCGGACTAGCGGGAGGTAATGAGCAGTTCTTC. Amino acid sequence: CASRPGLAGGNEQFF.

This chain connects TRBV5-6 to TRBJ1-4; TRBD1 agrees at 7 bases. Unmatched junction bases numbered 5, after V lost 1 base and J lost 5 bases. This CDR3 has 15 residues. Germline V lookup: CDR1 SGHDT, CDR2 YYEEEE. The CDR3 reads CASSLIARGNEKLFF. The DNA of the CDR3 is TGTGCCAGCAGCTTGATCGCCAGGGGGAATGAAAAACTGTTTTTT.

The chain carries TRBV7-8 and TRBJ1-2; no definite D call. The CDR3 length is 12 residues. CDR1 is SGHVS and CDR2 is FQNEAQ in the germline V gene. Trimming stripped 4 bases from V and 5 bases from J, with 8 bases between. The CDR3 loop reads CASSSTSYGYTF. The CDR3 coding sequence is TGTGCCAGCAGCTCTACATCTTATGGCTACACCTTC.